This TCR beta chain originates from a study of blood T cell repertoires in COVID-19. Profiling relied on immunoSEQ multiplex PCR, and the TCRdb table lists in-frame clones only, not all of them. The sample lists roughly 88,000 clones, roughly 80% occurring once. Germline V gene sequence: CDR1 MNHEY, CDR2 SMNVEV (reference sequence). The V and J ends lost 2 bases and 4 bases respectively, with 13 bases between them. The CDR3 is 15 amino acids. The clonotype originates from a woman aged 80 or over with acute or convalescent COVID-19. The specimen was peripheral blood. V usage is TRBV27 and J usage is TRBJ2-3; possibly TRBD2 for D (6 bases). The CDR3 sequence is CASSLDGTVSDTQYF. CDR3 DNA sequence: TGTGCCAGCAGTTTAGATGGGACTGTCTCAGATACGCAGTATTTT.